This T cell receptor (beta chain) came from a study of beta chain features in type 1 diabetes. As to this clone: Its antigen is still unknown.

Via CD45RO/CCR7/CD25/CD127/CD95/CD27, cells of the CD4+ naive, central memory, regulatory and stem cell-like memory subsets were sorted. Sort purity for all populations was recorded as exceeding 98%. Findings and limits, study-wide: Lower insertion and higher deletion counts appeared at VDJ junctions in type 1 diabetes patients.

The isolated RNA, all of it, was reverse transcribed, so expressed TCRB transcripts were what got sequenced. Generated by immunoSEQ multiplex PCR, the TCRdb table keeps only in-frame clones and is missing some. Of roughly 500,000 clones in the sample, 30% were seen once. Per germline, CDR1 SGHTA and CDR2 FQGNSA. V gave up 4 bases and J gave up 5 bases, with 18 bases separating them. This CDR3 is 16 amino acids long. The sample was naive CD4+ T cells from blood. This TCR came from a man aged 18-30 years in good health. The chain links TRBV7-2 to TRBJ2-1, with D unresolved. CDR3 in amino acids: CASSSPWSALHNEQFF. The DNA of the CDR3 is TGTGCCAGCAGCTCGCCGTGGAGCGCCCTCCACAATGAGCAGTTCTTC.